Shown below are 21 T cell receptor beta chains from a single sample sequenced in a study of response to subunit inactivated influenza vaccine. TCRdb passed the RT-PCR reads through MiXCR, listing each CDR3 protein once. The sample has 550,000 to 800,000 distinct CDR3 sequences, 15% to 18% seen once. Sequences were derived from PBMCs from blood, sampled roughly 13 days after vaccination. The origin of the receptors is a man aged 45 to 65 who received an inactivated influenza vaccine.

This clonotype occurred many times. The V gene is TRBV5-1, the J gene TRBJ2-5; TRBD2 might be the D (6 bases). V was pared by 4 bases and J by 2 bases, with 15 bases between. CDR1 is SGHRS, CDR2 YFSETQ, per germline. The CDR3 runs to 15 residues. CDR3 sequence: CASSPDGLSQETQYF. As DNA, the CDR3 is TGCGCCAGCAGCCCGGACGGACTATCTCAAGAGACCCAGTACTTC.

V gene TRBV10-3 combines with J gene TRBJ2-4; 12 nucleotides match TRBD1. V lost 9 bases and J lost 1; bases outside the gene matches: 10. There are 17 residues in the CDR3. Germline V gene sequence: CDR1 ENHRY, CDR2 SYGVKD. CDR3 in DNA: TGTGCCATAAGGGACGGGACAGGGGGCAAGGCCAAAAACATTCAGTACTTC. Its protein product is CAIRDGTGGKAKNIQYF.

This clonotype was seen a handful of times. The chain couples TRBV4-1 to TRBJ1-6, with TRBD1 matching 7 bases. Unmatched junction bases numbered 3, after V lost 7 bases and J lost 6 bases. Germline-derived CDR1 and CDR2 are MGHRA and YSYEKL. This CDR3 has 13 amino acids. The CDR3 coding sequence is TGCGCCAGCAACCGGGACAGTAATTCACCCCTCCACTTT. Its translation: CASNRDSNSPLHF.

This clonotype was detected only a few times. The chain is built from TRBV29-1 and TRBJ2-7, with D perhaps matching TRBD1 (5 bases). The V end lost 8 bases, the J end lost 2 bases, and 16 bases lay between the germline ends. Looked up from germline, CDR1 is SQVTM and CDR2 is ANQGSEA. This CDR3 has 13 amino acids. This chain's CDR3 is CSTQDGAAYEQYF. DNA for the CDR3: TGCAGCACCCAGGATGGGGCGGCCTACGAGCAGTACTTC.

This sequence joins TRBV5-1 and TRBJ1-2, with D unresolved. The length of the CDR3 is 12 residues. Germline V gene lookup returns CDR1 SGHRS and CDR2 YFSETQ. V shed 3 bases and J shed 8 bases, with 11 bases lying between them. The CDR3 loop reads CASSWTDKGYTF. The CDR3 DNA follows: TGCGCCAGCAGCTGGACCGACAAAGGCTACACCTTC.

This clonotype was picked up many times. The V call is TRBV4-2, the J call TRBJ1-5, with TRBD1 as a possible D gene (5 bases). Germline V gene data show CDR1 as LGHNA and CDR2 as YNFKEQ. Trimming removed 0 bases from V and 3 bases from J, with 9 bases in between. CDR3 size: 15 residues. For the CDR3, the DNA is TGTGCCAGCAGCCAAGAGGTAGGGGTCAATCAGCCCCAGCATTTT. Its translation is CASSQEVGVNQPQHF.

This clonotype occurred a few times. The rearrangement uses TRBV10-3 and TRBJ2-2; TRBD1 matches 9 bases. There are 15 residues in the CDR3. Germline assignment: CDR1 ENHRY and CDR2 SYGVKD. J gave up 1 base and V 7 bases, and 4 bases lay outside the gene matches. CDR3: CAIMRQGENTGELFF. The CDR3 coding sequence is TGTGCCATCATGAGACAGGGGGAGAACACCGGGGAGCTGTTTTTT.

V is TRBV20-1 and J is TRBJ2-6; tentative D call: TRBD1 (5 bases). Germline CDR1 and CDR2: DFQATT and SNEGSKA (reference sequence). This CDR3 has 15 amino acids. V shed 0 bases and J shed 2 bases, with 8 bases lying between them. DNA for the CDR3: TGCAGTGCTAGAGATCAGGGTACTGGGGCCAACGTCCTGACTTTC. Translated, it gives CSARDQGTGANVLTF.

The chain uses TRBV3-1 and TRBJ2-7; 8 bases fit TRBD1. Per germline, CDR1 LGHDT and CDR2 YNNKEL (reference sequence). The CDR3 is 15 amino acids. With 4 bases clipped from V and 0 bases from J, the junction kept 5 bases outside the gene matches. CDR3 nucleotide sequence: TGTGCCAGCAGCCCGACCGGACAGGGCTCCTACGAGCAGTACTTC. Translated, it gives CASSPTGQGSYEQYF.

This clonotype was picked up a small number of times. V is TRBV20-1 and J is TRBJ2-1; TRBD2 matches 10 bases. CDR1 and CDR2 (germline): DFQATT, SNEGSKA (reference sequence). The CDR3 is 16 amino acids. V shed 3 bases and J 2 bases; nucleotides not matched to a gene: 7. The CDR3 reads CSASPPSGGTYNEQFF. CDR3 nucleotides: TGCAGTGCTAGCCCCCCTAGCGGGGGCACCTACAATGAGCAGTTCTTC.

In its sample, this clonotype was seen a few times. This chain connects TRBV14 to TRBJ1-2; possibly TRBD1 for D (5 bases). Per germline, CDR1 SGHDN and CDR2 FVKESK. This CDR3 is 15 amino acids long. V gave up 0 bases and J gave up 4 bases, with 12 bases separating them. CDR3 sequence: CASSQDAGTFYGYTF. CDR3 sequence (DNA): TGTGCCAGCAGCCAAGATGCGGGGACGTTCTATGGCTACACCTTC. The variable domain in full, with the rest retrieved from reference TRBV14 and TRBJ1-2, is EAGVTQFPSHSVIEKGQTVTLRCDPISGHDNLYWYRRVMGKEIKFLLHFVKESKQDESGMPNNRFLAERTGGTYSTLKVQPAELEDSGVYFCASSQDAGTFYGYTFGSGTRLTVV.

This clonotype turned up a few times. The rearrangement uses TRBV11-2 and TRBJ2-5; TRBD2 might be the D (7 bases). Germline V CDR1 and CDR2: SGHAT, FQNNGV. The CDR3 sequence is 15 residues long. Deletions cut 5 bases from V and 5 bases from J, with 18 bases between. The DNA for the CDR3 is TGTGCCAGCAGCCCCGAGGGGGGGGGAAGCGAGACCCAGTACTTC. Protein: CASSPEGGGSETQYF.

This rearrangement joins TRBV5-5 to TRBJ2-7; 12 bases agree with TRBD1. The V gene end was trimmed by 5 bases and the J gene end by 2 bases; junction bases not matched to a gene: 8. The CDR3 is made up of 16 amino acids. CDR1 SGHKS and CDR2 YYEKEE come from the germline V gene (reference sequence). The CDR3 region is CASRTQGQGAPYEQYF. For the CDR3, the DNA is TGTGCCAGCAGGACTCAGGGACAGGGGGCCCCCTACGAGCAGTACTTC.

This chain uses TRBV7-2 with TRBJ1-1, with 9 bases matching TRBD1. V dropped 5 bases and J dropped 3; count of bases not matched to a gene: 4. Looked up from germline, CDR1 is SGHTA and CDR2 is FQGNSA. The CDR3 runs to 14 residues. Here the CDR3 DNA reads TGTGCCAGCAGCCCGACAGGGGGTCACACTGAAGCTTTCTTT. This sequence encodes CASSPTGGHTEAFF.

The chain is built from TRBV6-2 or TRBV6-3 and TRBJ1-4, with a possible D match to TRBD1 (5 bases). Trimming cost V 6 bases and J 0 bases, with 14 bases left between them. CDR1 is MNHEY, CDR2 SVGEGT, per germline. The CDR3 contains 16 residues. The CDR3 spells CASSPGRGATNEKLFF. The CDR3 DNA reads as TGTGCCAGCAGCCCCGGGAGGGGTGCAACTAATGAAAAACTGTTTTTT.

Only a few counts were recorded for this clonotype. The rearrangement uses TRBV20-1 and TRBJ1-5; no clear D. V was pared by 4 bases and J by 0 bases, with 19 bases between. The V gene's germline CDR1 is DFQATT and CDR2 SNEGSKA (reference sequence). The CDR3 covers 17 residues. The CDR3 spells CSAIRNSEARSNQPQHF. The CDR3 DNA is TGCAGTGCTATTCGTAACAGTGAGGCCCGTAGCAATCAGCCCCAGCATTTT.

This clonotype was counted a few times. The chain joins TRBV10-3 to TRBJ2-3; 7 bases agree with TRBD1. Germline V gene lookup returns CDR1 ENHRY and CDR2 SYGVKD. The CDR3 is 15 residues long. Trimming took 8 bases from V and 0 from J; bases not matched to a gene: 8. This chain's CDR3 is CAIARDRASTDTQYF. CDR3 nucleotide sequence: TGTGCCATCGCCCGAGACAGGGCCAGCACAGATACGCAGTATTTT.

This clonotype was counted only a few times. CDR3 sequence (DNA): TGTGCCAGCAGTTTGAGCCTCTATAATTCACCCCTCCACTTT. Its protein is CASSLSLYNSPLHF. The rearrangement links TRBV28 to TRBJ1-6; D unclear. The CDR3 sequence is 14 residues long. With 3 bases removed from V and 3 bases from J, the gap between germline ends came to 6 bases. From germline, CDR1 is MDHEN and CDR2 SYDVKM.

The chain couples TRBV30 to TRBJ2-5; 8 positions agree with TRBD2. Germline V gene lookup returns CDR1 GTSNPN and CDR2 SVGIG (reference sequence). V lost 7 bases and J lost 4; bases outside the gene matches: 8. The CDR3 is 13 residues long. CDR3 in amino acids: CASAERGLETQYF. CDR3 sequence (DNA): TGTGCCTCGGCGGAGCGGGGGCTAGAGACCCAGTACTTC.

The rearrangement joins TRBV3-1 to TRBJ1-5, with D maybe TRBD1 (6 bases). The V gene's germline CDR1 is LGHDT and CDR2 YNNKEL (reference sequence). The V end was cut by 3 bases, the J end by 4 bases, with 13 bases between. The CDR3 contains 15 residues. The CDR3 region is CASSQGPGANQPQHF. CDR3 coding DNA: TGTGCCAGCAGCCAGGGACCAGGGGCTAATCAGCCCCAGCATTTT. The complete variable domain, with remaining parts taken from reference TRBV3-1 and TRBJ1-5, reads DTAVSQTPKYLVTQMGNDKSIKCEQNLGHDTMYWYKQDSKKFLKIMFSYNNKELIINETVPNRFSPKSPDKAHLNLHINSLELGDSAVYFCASSQGPGANQPQHFGDGTRLSIL.

This clonotype was counted between two and nine times. The J gene is TRBJ2-2, the V gene TRBV5-1; D is perhaps TRBD1 or TRBD2 (5 bases each). The V gene's germline CDR1 is SGHRS and CDR2 YFSETQ. The V gene lost 4 bases and the J gene lost 7 bases, with 14 bases spanning the gap. The CDR3 loop spans 14 amino acids. In DNA form, the CDR3 reads TGCGCCAGCAGCACCGGGACCCAGGGCGGGGAGCTGTTTTTT. Its protein is CASSTGTQGGELFF. Full variable domain (outside the CDR3, taken from reference TRBV5-1 and TRBJ2-2): KAGVTQTPRYLIKTRGQQVTLSCSPISGHRSVSWYQQTPGQGLQFLFEYFSETQRNKGNFPGRFSGRQFSNSRSEMNVSTLELGDSALYLCASSTGTQGGELFFGEGSRLTVL.